The 3 T cell receptor beta chains presented below share a single source sample, sequenced in a study of T cell changes during pregnancy in multiple sclerosis. Sequenced by immunoSEQ multiplex PCR; TCRdb stores in-frame clones only, minus some. The sample lists under 15,000 clones; about 88% were seen once. The source material was CD8+ T cells from peripheral blood mononuclear cells, sampled in the second trimester of pregnancy. These TCRs come from a female donor in good health, enrolled as a control in a pregnancy study.

The table lists this clone with a few counts. J is TRBJ1-1 and V is TRBV10-1; D gene unclear. Trimming took off 3 bases at V and 1 base at J, with 6 bases between the two ends. The length of the CDR3 is 13 residues. The V gene's germline CDR1 is WNHNN and CDR2 SYGVQD (reference sequence). The CDR3 DNA reads TGCGCCAGCAGTGACAGCGAGAACACTGAAGCTTTCTTT. Its translation: CASSDSENTEAFF.

The V and J genes are TRBV6-5 and TRBJ2-3; possibly TRBD1 for D (6 bases). The germline V gene has CDR1 MNHEY and CDR2 SVGAGI. CDR3 size: 11 residues. V lost 5 bases, J lost 7 bases, and 7 bases lay in between. CDR3 sequence reads: CASSGDNTQYF. Here the CDR3 DNA reads TGTGCCAGCAGTGGGGACAATACGCAGTATTTT.

The gene calls are TRBV5-6 and TRBJ2-1; 10 bases line up with TRBD1. The CDR3 loop spans 15 amino acids. Germline CDR1 and CDR2: SGHDT and YYEEEE. V trimming: 5 bases; J trimming: 6 bases; junction bases outside the gene matches: 8. The CDR3 sequence is CASRSGTGVTNEQFF. The CDR3 nucleotides read TGTGCCAGCAGGTCCGGGACAGGGGTGACCAATGAGCAGTTCTTC.